This T cell receptor beta chain was profiled in a study of blood T cell repertoires in COVID-19. Study details: From T cells, B-cell-depleted T cells, or PBMCs came the material, which was cDNA or gDNA.

Germline V gene data show CDR1 as SGHDT and CDR2 as YYEEEE. V trimming: 3 bases; J trimming: 2 bases; junction bases outside the gene matches: 9. This CDR3 is built from 17 residues. Original analysis: From reference gene primer amplification, estimates of nucleated cell counts were derived. The method was immunoSEQ multiplex PCR; TCRdb's version includes in-frame clones alone and lacks a portion of them. V and J calls and clone size follow that table, whereas D and trimming were derived from the DNA. The sample carries about 410,000 clones, roughly 85% recorded once. The count of this clone is one. Input material: peripheral blood. The chain carries TRBV5-6 and TRBJ2-1, with TRBD2 matching over 9 bases. The sequence came from a woman aged 30 to 39 with active or convalescent COVID-19. This chain's CDR3 is CASSWGGGGATYNEQFF. The DNA of the CDR3 is TGTGCCAGCAGCTGGGGCGGCGGGGGGGCCACCTACAATGAGCAGTTCTTC.